The rows below give T cell receptor beta chains drawn from one sample of a study of cytomegalovirus exposure and HLA in healthy donors. Some clones are missing from TCRdb's copy, which holds only in-frame ones; the method was immunoSEQ multiplex PCR. The sample holds roughly 200,000 clones, 73% seen once. The material sequenced was PBMCs. The source of these receptors is a woman in her twenties or thirties in good health and CMV-seronegative. Each CDR3 is given with its conserved first and last residue. The order of the fields is CDR3 protein, CDR3 DNA, V gene, D gene, clone size, J gene. The D gene is left open where the match is weak. Not all rows give a size; the values are once, few, many and, for expanded clones, a class.

CASSALASADTQYF TGTGCCAGCAGCGCACTAGCATCCGCAGATACGCAGTATTTT TRBV9 . . TRBJ2-3
CATSWPGTQPLQETQYF TGTGCCACCAGCTGGCCGGGGACTCAACCGCTACAAGAGACCCAGTACTTC TRBV15 . . TRBJ2-5
CASSPPGTTPYNEQFF TGTGCCAGCTCACCACCCGGGACAACACCCTACAATGAGCAGTTCTTC TRBV18 . few TRBJ2-1
CAWSEGVSEKLFF TGTGCCTGGAGCGAAGGGGTTTCTGAAAAACTGTTTTTT TRBV30 . . TRBJ1-4
CASSPENYEQYF TGTGCCAGCTCACCCGAGAACTACGAGCAGTACTTC TRBV18 . . TRBJ2-7
CATAGRANVLTF TGTGCCACCGCAGGCAGGGCCAACGTCCTGACTTTC TRBV7-6 . . TRBJ2-6
CAIREGGDQPQHF TGTGCCATCAGGGAGGGAGGCGACCAGCCCCAGCATTTT TRBV10-3 . few TRBJ1-5
CAWAAGATNEQYF TGTGCCTGGGCCGCAGGGGCAACCAACGAGCAGTACTTC TRBV30 . . TRBJ2-7
CASSLGAGGRGGYTF TGCGCCAGCAGCTTGGGGGCCGGGGGACGGGGCGGCTACACCTTC TRBV5-1 . . TRBJ1-2
CASSLQGNTEAFF TGTGCCAGCAGTTTACAGGGTAACACTGAAGCTTTCTTT TRBV27 . . TRBJ1-1
CASSPREVTYEQYF TGTGCCAGCAGCCCCCGGGAGGTCACCTACGAGCAGTACTTC TRBV5-4 TRBD2 . TRBJ2-7
CASSFPPGLAPYEQYF TGTGCCAGCAGCTTCCCTCCGGGACTAGCGCCCTACGAGCAGTACTTC TRBV7-2 TRBD2 . TRBJ2-7
CASSQVIGTGGISGANVLTF TGCGCCAGCAGCCAAGTAATCGGAACAGGGGGTATCTCTGGGGCCAACGTCCTGACTTTC TRBV4-3 TRBD1 . TRBJ2-6
CASSENRVVGEKLFF TGTGCCAGCAGTGAAAACAGGGTAGTAGGGGAAAAACTGTTTTTT TRBV2 . few TRBJ1-4
CASSLSGTAEQYF TGTGCCAGCAGCTTAAGTGGGACAGCCGAGCAGTACTTC TRBV7-3 TRBD1 . TRBJ2-7
CASSSRTSSYEQYF TGTGCCAGTAGTTCAAGGACTAGCAGCTACGAGCAGTACTTC TRBV19 TRBD2 . TRBJ2-7
CASSWEEDSDSSYNEQFF TGTGCCAGCAGCTGGGAGGAAGATAGCGACAGCTCCTACAATGAGCAGTTCTTC TRBV13 . . TRBJ2-1
CASKRESGTYEQYF TGCGCCAGCAAGCGGGAGAGCGGTACCTACGAGCAGTACTTC TRBV4-1 TRBD2 . TRBJ2-7
CASSPRQQETQYF TGTGCCAGCTCACCACGCCAGCAAGAGACCCAGTACTTC TRBV18 . . TRBJ2-5
CASSLTGKETQYF TGTGCCAGCAGTTTAACCGGTAAAGAGACCCAGTACTTC TRBV28 . . TRBJ2-5
CASSLGLSYEQYF TGTGCCAGCAGCTTAGGACTCTCCTACGAGCAGTACTTC TRBV7-2 . . TRBJ2-7
CASSDISPKGQGHSGNTIYF TGTGCCAGCAGTGACATATCCCCAAAGGGGCAGGGGCACTCTGGAAACACCATATATTTT TRBV6-1 . . TRBJ1-3
CASSPDRASNQPQHF TGTGCCAGCAGCCCCGACAGGGCATCGAATCAGCCCCAGCATTTT TRBV6-5 TRBD1 . TRBJ1-5
CAISESREGNEQYF TGTGCCATCAGTGAGTCGCGGGAGGGTAACGAGCAGTACTTC TRBV10-3 TRBD2 once TRBJ2-7
CAWSSVGANVLTF TGTGCCTGGAGTTCAGTGGGGGCCAACGTCCTGACTTTC TRBV30 . . TRBJ2-6
CAWSNQGLASETQYF TGTGCCTGGAGTAACCAGGGGCTGGCATCAGAGACCCAGTACTTC TRBV30 . . TRBJ2-5
CASTRGGEQFF TGTGCCAGCACCAGAGGGGGTGAGCAGTTCTTC TRBV2 . . TRBJ2-1
CASRGSLYEQHF TGTGCCAGCAGGGGCAGCCTATACGAGCAGCACTTC TRBV27 . . TRBJ2-7
CASSLGAFRGSSNQPQHF TGTGCCAGCAGCTTAGGAGCGTTTCGGGGGTCTAGCAATCAGCCCCAGCATTTT TRBV7-6 . . TRBJ1-5
CASSLRTGDNQPQHF TGTGCCAGCAGCTTGAGGACAGGGGATAATCAGCCCCAGCATTTT TRBV5-5 TRBD1 . TRBJ1-5
CASSLLAGGTGELFF TGTGCCAGCAGCTTACTAGCGGGAGGAACCGGGGAGCTGTTTTTT TRBV7-8 TRBD2 . TRBJ2-2
CASSPRTGRRNTEAFF TGTGCCAGCAGTCCCCGGACAGGGAGGCGAAACACTGAAGCTTTCTTT TRBV27 TRBD1 . TRBJ1-1
CASSYIRSYEQYF TGTGCCAGCAGTTACATCCGTTCCTACGAGCAGTACTTC TRBV6-6 . . TRBJ2-7
CASSLGSSNEQFF TGTGCCAGCAGCTTGGGCAGCTCAAATGAGCAGTTCTTC TRBV7-3 . . TRBJ2-1
CASSYGGGVLFNEQYF TGTGCCAGCAGTTACGGCGGGGGGGTTCTTTTCAACGAGCAGTACTTC TRBV6-5 TRBD2 . TRBJ2-7
CASSSGAGGTQYF TGTGCCAGTAGTAGCGGGGCCGGGGGTACGCAGTATTTT TRBV19 . . TRBJ2-3
CASSQVRLSTGELFF TGCGCCAGCAGCCAAGTCAGACTTTCCACCGGGGAGCTGTTTTTT TRBV4-1 . . TRBJ2-2
CASSQVPLAARGEQYF TGCGCCAGCAGCCAAGTCCCCCTAGCGGCGAGAGGGGAGCAGTACTTC TRBV4-1 TRBD2 few TRBJ2-7
CASSEGGESYEQYF TGTGCCAGCAGTGAAGGGGGGGAGTCCTACGAGCAGTACTTC TRBV25-1 TRBD2 . TRBJ2-7
CATSRDVSGNIQYF TGTGCCACCAGCAGAGATGTTAGCGGAAACATTCAGTACTTC TRBV15 . . TRBJ2-4
CASSRGTSGRKTDWYF TGTGCCAGCAGCAGAGGGACTAGCGGGAGGAAGACGGATTGGTACTTC TRBV7-2 TRBD2 once TRBJ2-7
CSGSATGGDTQYF TGCAGCGGGTCAGCAACAGGGGGAGATACGCAGTATTTT TRBV29-1 TRBD1 . TRBJ2-3
CASSVARDRGRTGELFF TGTGCCAGCAGCGTGGCCCGGGACAGGGGGCGAACCGGGGAGCTGTTTTTT TRBV9 TRBD1 once TRBJ2-2
CASSLVDRGPPYEQYF TGTGCCAGCAGTCTCGTGGACAGGGGTCCCCCTTACGAGCAGTACTTC TRBV5-5 TRBD1 . TRBJ2-7
CATSRDRGYTQYF TGTGCCACCAGCAGGGACCGGGGTTATACGCAGTATTTT TRBV15 . . TRBJ2-3
CASRLTGDTEAFF TGCGCCAGCAGGTTAACGGGAGACACTGAAGCTTTCTTT TRBV5-1 . once TRBJ1-1
CASSFVGGSNTEAFF TGTGCCAGCAGCTTCGTGGGGGGGTCGAACACTGAAGCTTTCTTT TRBV5-6 . . TRBJ1-1
CASSLTGHYGYTF TGTGCCAGCAGTTTAACAGGCCACTATGGCTACACCTTC TRBV27 . once TRBJ1-2
CASSRGLAAYNEQFF TGTGCCAGCAGCCGGGGACTAGCGGCCTACAATGAGCAGTTCTTC TRBV7-3 TRBD2 . TRBJ2-1
CASSLGQGYYEQYF TGCGCCAGCAGCTTGGGACAGGGCTACTACGAGCAGTACTTC TRBV5-1 TRBD1 . TRBJ2-7
CASSLGAKVAVGEQFF TGTGCCAGCAGCTTAGGGGCGAAGGTTGCAGTTGGGGAGCAGTTCTTC TRBV11-2 . many TRBJ2-1
CASSLGLAAYNEQFF TGTGCCAGCAGCTTAGGGCTAGCGGCCTACAATGAGCAGTTCTTC TRBV11-1 TRBD2 once TRBJ2-1
CATDQGFNEKLFF TGTGCCACCGATCAGGGTTTTAATGAAAAACTGTTTTTT TRBV2 . few TRBJ1-4
CASSPTWGRDDYGYTF TGTGCCAGCTCACCGACCTGGGGCAGGGATGACTATGGCTACACCTTC TRBV18 . . TRBJ1-2
CASSVVGFTAGTDTQYF TGTGCCAGCAGCGTAGTGGGGTTCACAGCGGGCACAGATACGCAGTATTTT TRBV9 . once TRBJ2-3
CASSYQGWETQYF TGTGCCAGCAGTTACCAGGGGTGGGAGACCCAGTACTTC TRBV27 . . TRBJ2-5
CASSVRQGNQPQHF TGTGCCAGCAGTGTAAGACAGGGCAATCAGCCCCAGCATTTT TRBV2 . . TRBJ1-5
CASTVEGATYEQYF TGTGCCAGCACCGTCGAGGGGGCAACCTACGAGCAGTACTTC TRBV6-6 TRBD1 . TRBJ2-7